The 27 T cell receptor beta chains listed next were all sequenced from one sample in a study of shared clonotypes between healthy human individuals (dated by TCRdb to 2018 to 2021). Preparation of the library involved the immunoSEQ multiplex PCR assay. As stored in TCRdb, this immuneACCESS dataset retains in-frame rearrangements with V and J assigned. A fraction of the clones does not appear; measured against another copy, unresolved V genes explain less than half of the discrepancy, and the remainder lacks a known reason. The sample includes about 480,000 clones, with over 75% observed a single time. Around an eighth of the sample is held by the ten biggest clonotypes. Sequenced material: PBMCs. These receptors all stem from a woman in her thirties or forties in good health. Some clones in this sample may be carry-over from other donors' samples.

The chain carries TRBV18 and TRBJ2-7, with no clear D. The V gene lost 2 bases and the J gene lost 3 bases, with 8 bases spanning the gap. In germline, CDR1 is KGHSH, CDR2 LQKENI. The CDR3 is 13 residues long. The CDR3 reads CASSPFESYEQYF. In nucleotides, the CDR3 is TGTGCCAGCTCACCATTCGAGAGCTACGAGCAGTACTTC.

This rearrangement joins TRBV30 to TRBJ1-2; D is undetermined. CDR3 size: 15 residues. CDR1 is GTSNPN, CDR2 SVGIG, per germline (reference sequence). Trimming took off 0 bases at V and 6 bases at J, with 17 bases between the two ends. The CDR3 protein is CAWSVRENSRDGYTF. CDR3 coding DNA: TGTGCCTGGAGTGTACGGGAAAACTCAAGAGATGGCTACACCTTC.

The rearrangement joins TRBV30 to TRBJ2-5; D not certain. Germline CDR1 GTSNPN, CDR2 SVGIG (reference sequence). The CDR3 is 15 residues long. V lost 1 base, J lost 3 bases, and 15 bases lay in between. This chain's CDR3 is CAWSGARGEEETQYF. CDR3 sequence (DNA): TGTGCCTGGAGTGGTGCGAGAGGAGAGGAAGAGACCCAGTACTTC.

This rearrangement joins TRBV11-2 to TRBJ1-1; D not certain. This CDR3 is 15 amino acids long. Per germline, CDR1 SGHAT and CDR2 FQNNGV. Trimming shortened V by 2 bases and J by 2 bases, and 12 bases separated the two germline ends. The CDR3 reads CASSLWAGRNTEAFF. CDR3 nucleotide sequence: TGTGCCAGCAGCTTATGGGCTGGGAGAAACACTGAAGCTTTCTTT.

The CDR3 DNA follows: TGTGCCAGCAGTCTCGACAGGGGGCTCTACACTGAAGCTTTCTTT. It translates to CASSLDRGLYTEAFF. The J gene is TRBJ1-1, the V gene TRBV27, with 10 bases identical to TRBD1. This CDR3 spans 15 amino acids. The V and J ends lost 5 bases and 3 bases, in that order; junction bases with no gene match: 6. Germline V gene lookup returns CDR1 MNHEY and CDR2 SMNVEV (reference sequence).

V is TRBV7-2 and J is TRBJ2-7, with D perhaps TRBD2 (5 bases). Germline V gene sequence: CDR1 SGHTA, CDR2 FQGNSA. The CDR3 consists of 14 residues. With 2 bases removed from V and 0 bases from J, the gap between germline ends came to 8 bases. CDR3 sequence: CASSLPLASYEQYF. The CDR3 DNA reads TGTGCCAGCAGCTTACCTCTAGCCTCCTACGAGCAGTACTTC. Combining the CDR3 with reference TRBV7-2 and TRBJ2-7 gives the whole variable domain GAGVSQSPSNKVTEKGKDVELRCDPISGHTALYWYRQSLGQGLEFLIYFQGNSAPDKSGLPSDRFSAERTGGSVSTLTIQRTQQEDSAVYLCASSLPLASYEQYFGPGTRLTVT.

This chain joins TRBV5-4 and TRBJ2-7; D unresolved. V gave up 1 base and J gave up 3 bases, with 14 bases separating them. CDR3 length equals 15 residues. Germline CDR1 is SGHNT and CDR2 is YYREEE (reference sequence). CDR3 residues: CASSLFGQADYEQYF. DNA of the CDR3: TGTGCCAGCAGCTTGTTCGGGCAGGCCGACTACGAGCAGTACTTC. The variable domain in full, with the rest retrieved from reference TRBV5-4 and TRBJ2-7, is ETGVTQSPTHLIKTRGQQVTLRCSSQSGHNTVSWYQQALGQGPQFIFQYYREEENGRGNFPPRFSGLQFPNYSSELNVNALELDDSALYLCASSLFGQADYEQYFGPGTRLTVT.

V is TRBV15 and J is TRBJ2-4; TRBD2 matches 12 bases. The ends lost 2 bases at V and 9 bases at J; junction bases unmatched: 5. This CDR3 is built from 15 residues. The germline CDR1 and CDR2 sequences are LNHNV and YYDKDF (reference sequence). The CDR3 nucleotides are TGTGCCACCAGCAGACTAGCGGGAGGGTTGGGCATTCAGTACTTC. Translation gives CATSRLAGGLGIQYF. Full variable domain (rest looked up from reference TRBV15 and TRBJ2-4): DAMVIQNPRYQVTQFGKPVTLSCSQTLNHNVMYWYQQKSSQAPKLLFHYYDKDFNNEADTPDNFQSRRPNTSFCFLDIRSPGLGDTAMYLCATSRLAGGLGIQYFGAGTRLSVL.

The J gene is TRBJ2-3, the V gene TRBV11-2; D perhaps matches TRBD1 (6 bases). The germline V gene has CDR1 SGHAT and CDR2 FQNNGV. The CDR3 is 15 amino acids. V was clipped by 5 bases and J by 2 bases, with 14 bases between them. The CDR3 protein is CASSDSTGHTDTQYF. The CDR3 bases are TGTGCCAGCAGCGACTCTACAGGGCACACAGATACGCAGTATTTT.

J is TRBJ1-2 and V is TRBV7-2, with 8 bases matching TRBD1. Germline CDR1 is SGHTA and CDR2 is FQGNSA. This CDR3 region has 14 residues. V lost 4 bases to trimming and J lost 6 bases; unmatched junction nucleotides: 7. The chain's CDR3 is CASSSRGRGHGYTF. CDR3 DNA: TGTGCCAGCAGCTCCAGGGGGCGCGGCCATGGCTACACCTTC.

The gene calls are TRBV19 and TRBJ1-2, with no clear D. V was trimmed by 10 bases and J by 2 bases, leaving 11 bases between them. Germline V gives CDR1 LNHDA, CDR2 SQIVND (reference sequence). The CDR3 consists of 12 residues. The CDR3 DNA is TGTGCCATCCGCGGTGAAAACTATGGCTACACCTTC. Amino acid sequence: CAIRGENYGYTF.

The V gene is TRBV27, the J gene TRBJ2-3, with TRBD1 matching over 8 bases. V lost 5 bases to trimming and J lost 1 base; unmatched junction nucleotides: 8. The CDR3 length is 16 residues. Germline V lookup: CDR1 MNHEY, CDR2 SMNVEV (reference sequence). CDR3 in amino acids: CASSLSRGQGTDTQYF. CDR3 nucleotide sequence: TGTGCCAGCAGTCTAAGCAGGGGGCAAGGCACAGATACGCAGTATTTT.

V gene TRBV5-6 combines with J gene TRBJ2-3, with 7 positions matching TRBD1. Trimming removed 4 bases from V and 0 bases from J; junction bases left unmatched: 2. The CDR3 sequence is 14 residues long. Per germline, CDR1 SGHDT and CDR2 YYEEEE. The CDR3 reads CASSATGSTDTQYF. The CDR3 coding sequence is TGTGCCAGCAGCGCGACAGGGAGCACAGATACGCAGTATTTT.

The chain joins TRBV10-3 to TRBJ2-7, with D possibly being TRBD1 or TRBD2 (6 bases each). The germline gives CDR1 ENHRY, CDR2 SYGVKD. Trimming took off 0 bases at V and 7 bases at J, with 13 bases between the two ends. The CDR3 totals 14 residues. CDR3 nucleotides: TGTGCCATCAGTGAGTCGGGGGGCCGGGGGGAGCAGTACTTC. Amino acid sequence: CAISESGGRGEQYF.

This clone was counted once. This chain connects TRBV28 to TRBJ2-4, with D perhaps matching TRBD1 (6 bases). The CDR3 has 18 amino acids. Germline CDR1 is MDHEN and CDR2 is SYDVKM. The V end was cut by 4 bases, the J end by 0 bases, with 19 bases between. The CDR3 spells CASSSTRRGQLAKNIQYF. The CDR3 bases are TGTGCCAGCAGTTCGACCAGACGGGGACAATTAGCCAAAAACATTCAGTACTTC.

On this clone: This CDR3 is also generated by other DNA sequences in the sample. The chain links TRBV5-1 to TRBJ1-1, with 7 bases that match TRBD1. The CDR3 runs to 14 residues. The junction had 6 bases not matched to a gene; V was cut back by 5 bases and J by 2 bases. CDR1 is SGHRS and CDR2 is YFSETQ in the germline V gene. The CDR3 sequence is CASSSRQGNTEAFF. The CDR3 bases are TGCGCCAGCAGTTCGCGACAGGGTAACACTGAAGCTTTCTTT.

The rearrangement joins TRBV19 to TRBJ2-6; D remains ambiguous. CDR1 is LNHDA and CDR2 is SQIVND in the germline V gene (reference sequence). The CDR3 is made up of 15 amino acids. The V end lost 6 bases, the J end lost 0 bases, and 9 bases lay between the germline ends. The CDR3 loop is CASRPSNSGANVLTF. The DNA of the CDR3 is TGTGCCAGTAGACCGAGCAACTCTGGGGCCAACGTCCTGACTTTC.

V is TRBV18 and J is TRBJ1-1, with D perhaps TRBD1 (6 bases). Trimming cost V 4 bases and J 4 bases, with 10 bases left between them. The CDR3 spans 13 residues. Germline values: CDR1 KGHSH, CDR2 LQKENI. CDR3 protein: CASSRNRVTEAFF. The CDR3 DNA sequence: TGTGCCAGCTCACGTAACAGGGTCACTGAAGCTTTCTTT.

The chain has TRBV5-1 and TRBJ1-5; D may be TRBD1 (5 bases). V lost 0 bases and J lost 3, with 10 bases in between. The CDR3 spans 15 residues. The germline gives CDR1 SGHRS, CDR2 YFSETQ. The CDR3: CASSLEGRINQPQHF. The CDR3 DNA reads as TGCGCCAGCAGCTTGGAGGGGAGGATCAATCAGCCCCAGCATTTT.

This chain joins TRBV7-3 and TRBJ2-1; tentative D call: TRBD2 (6 bases). The germline V gene has CDR1 SGHTA and CDR2 FQGTGA. Trimming stripped 0 bases from V and 5 bases from J, with 11 bases between. The CDR3 has 15 residues. The CDR3 loop is CASSLTPRGDNEQFF. The CDR3 nucleotides are TGTGCCAGCAGCTTAACTCCGCGGGGCGACAATGAGCAGTTCTTC. Full variable domain (remainder filled in from reference TRBV7-3 and TRBJ2-1): GAGVSQTPSNKVTEKGKYVELRCDPISGHTALYWYRQSLGQGPEFLIYFQGTGAADDSGLPNDRFFAVRPEGSVSTLKIQRTERGDSAVYLCASSLTPRGDNEQFFGPGTRLTVL.

To note about this clone: This likely traces to a read error, being one base from a far larger clone. This specimen includes other DNA sequences encoding the same CDR3. The CDR3 nucleotides read TGTGCCAGTAGTGTCACCGGGACAGGGGGTTCCTACGAGCAGTATTTC. This sequence encodes CASSVTGTGGSYEQYF. The V gene is TRBV19, the J gene TRBJ2-7, with TRBD1 matching over 11 bases. The CDR3 extends over 16 amino acids. Germline-derived CDR1 and CDR2 are LNHDA and SQIVND (reference sequence).

This clone was picked up many times. The V and J genes are TRBV27 and TRBJ2-1; TRBD1 matches at 7 bases. This CDR3 has 15 amino acids. CDR1 is MNHEY and CDR2 is SMNVEV in the germline V gene (reference sequence). The ends lost 2 bases at V and 5 bases at J; junction bases unmatched: 6. The CDR3 loop reads CASSLTTGVDNEQFF. The CDR3 DNA reads as TGTGCCAGCAGTTTAACAACAGGGGTGGACAATGAGCAGTTCTTC.

This clone was observed once. The chain employs TRBV5-1 and TRBJ1-5; unclear D gene. Trimming removed 0 bases from V and 0 bases from J, with 7 bases in between. Germline CDR1 is SGHRS and CDR2 is YFSETQ. The CDR3 spans 15 residues. CDR3 region: CASSLGPNSNQPQHF. The CDR3, as DNA: TGCGCCAGCAGCTTGGGCCCCAATAGCAATCAGCCCCAGCATTTT.

The chain employs TRBV7-9 and TRBJ2-3; D tentatively fits TRBD1 or TRBD2 (6 bases each). Germline CDR1 is SEHNR and CDR2 is FQNEAQ (reference sequence). The V end was cut by 1 base, the J end by 1 base, with 12 bases between. CDR3 length: 16 amino acids. The chain's CDR3 is CASSLEGGTGTDTQYF. In DNA form, the CDR3 reads TGTGCCAGCAGCTTAGAAGGGGGGACGGGCACAGATACGCAGTATTTT.

The rearrangement joins TRBV5-8 to TRBJ2-6; 7 bases are a match to TRBD2. Germline V gene sequence: CDR1 SGHTS, CDR2 YDEGEE. The V and J ends lost 4 bases and 0 bases, in that order; junction bases with no gene match: 10. The CDR3 covers 18 residues. The CDR3 DNA reads as TGTGCCAGCAGCACCGTACGGGGACTAAACTCTGGGGCCAACGTCCTGACTTTC. Translation: CASSTVRGLNSGANVLTF.

The chain joins TRBV18 to TRBJ1-2, with D hard to call. The CDR3 consists of 13 residues. Per the germline V gene, CDR1 is KGHSH and CDR2 is LQKENI. Trimming took off 4 bases at V and 1 base at J, with 7 bases between the two ends. CDR3 region: CASSQSDNYGYTF. DNA of the CDR3: TGTGCCAGCTCACAATCAGATAACTATGGCTACACCTTC.

The V and J genes are TRBV7-8 and TRBJ2-7, with a possible D match to TRBD2 (5 bases). Looked up from germline, CDR1 is SGHVS and CDR2 is FQNEAQ. The CDR3 contains 14 residues. V dropped 3 bases and J dropped 7 bases, with 16 bases sitting between them. The CDR3: CASSLRLTMGEQYF. In DNA, the CDR3 is TGTGCCAGCAGCTTGCGACTGACTATGGGGGAGCAGTACTTC.